This T cell receptor (beta chain) was profiled in a study of Graves' ophthalmopathy and Graves' hyperthyroidism. Study at large: Peripheral blood was gathered at the point of initial diagnosis, before any treatment started. General observations from the study: With a specificity of 72.22% and a sensitivity of 70% to 71%, the model predicted ophthalmopathy progression.

Each diagnosis was determined on the basis of clinical symptoms, serum thyroxine, TRAb, thyroid ultrasound and orbital computed tomography. PBMCs were obtained from roughly 9.4 ml of fresh peripheral blood. CDR3 length equals 15 residues. The V gene's germline CDR1 is SGHTA and CDR2 FQGNSA. Trimming cost V 1 base and J 4 bases, with 14 bases left between them. Ten or more counts support this clonotype. Antigen unknown. Amplification targeted the TCR beta CDR3 regions, with RNA transcripts as the source material. Investigators did first-round RT-PCR with HTBI primers, then second-round multiplex PCR. Using its own MiXCR run on the multiplex PCR reads, TCRdb lists one record per CDR3 protein. The sample consists of a few hundred thousand distinct CDR3 sequences, 20% to 25% of them appearing once.

The TCR comes from a woman aged 18-29 years with stable Graves' hyperthyroidism. The J gene is TRBJ2-7, the V gene TRBV7-2; D ambiguous. Sample: peripheral blood. CDR3 in DNA: TGTGCCAGCAGCTTAGTCGGATCGGACGCTTACGAGCAGTACTTC. This translates into CASSLVGSDAYEQYF. The whole variable domain, filled in from reference TRBV7-2 and TRBJ2-7, reads GAGVSQSPSNKVTEKGKDVELRCDPISGHTALYWYRQSLGQGLEFLIYFQGNSAPDKSGLPSDRFSAERTGGSVSTLTIQRTQQEDSAVYLCASSLVGSDAYEQYFGPGTRLTVT.